The present T cell receptor beta chain was sequenced within a study of T cell responses to AZD1222 COVID-19 vaccine. CDR1 is KGHDR, CDR2 SFDVKD, per germline. The V end lost 3 bases, the J end lost 4 bases, and 9 bases lay between the germline ends. The CDR3 runs to 14 residues. Whole-study results and caveats: Two doses of AZD1222 preceded a rise in Spike-specific TCR breadth and depth.

Second-dose intervals of approximately 4 or approximately 12 weeks were pooled. About this clone itself: Its specificity is not known.

This table comes from immunoSEQ multiplex PCR, and its TCRdb copy is limited to in-frame clones, with some not included. The data contain 75,000 to 90,000 clones, 75% to 90% of them singletons. The starting material was peripheral blood, obtained 28 days after the second AZD1222 dose. The receptor's source is an adult who received the AZD1222 COVID-19 vaccine. This chain connects TRBV24-1 to TRBJ1-5; D remains ambiguous. The CDR3 here is CATSDALTNQPQHF. The CDR3 DNA follows: TGTGCCACCAGTGATGCCCTGACGAATCAGCCCCAGCATTTT.